The source of this T cell receptor (beta chain) is a study of T cells in Graves' hyperthyroidism and ophthalmopathy. V was clipped by 6 bases and J by 6 bases, with 9 bases between them. This CDR3 is 11 amino acids long. CDR1 and CDR2 (germline): LNHDA, SQIVND (reference sequence). A note on this clonotype: Its antigen remains unknown.

General study points: Ophthalmopathy, as predicted by the model, came a median about seven months after the prediction.

Researchers amplified the TCR beta CDR3 regions from RNA transcripts. With the HTBI primer set, the TCR CDR3 went through a first round of RT-PCR. TCRdb reprocessed the multiplex PCR reads with MiXCR, giving one entry per CDR3 protein. The sample shows 300,000 to 500,000 distinct CDR3 sequences, roughly 13% of them seen only once. The TCR sequence derives from a man in his fifties or sixties with Graves' ophthalmopathy. The genes are TRBV19 and TRBJ2-7, with D possibly being TRBD1 or TRBD2 (6 bases each). Sequencing used blood. The CDR3, as DNA: TGTGCCAGTAGGGGGGGCGGCGAGCAGTACTTC. This encodes CASRGGGEQYF. The variable domain in full, completed from reference TRBV19 and TRBJ2-7, reads DGGITQSPKYLFRKEGQNVTLSCEQNLNHDAMYWYRQDPGQGLRLIYYSQIVNDFQKGDIAEGYSVSREKKESFPLTVTSAQKNPTAFYLCASRGGGEQYFGPGTRLTVT.